The clone carrying this T cell receptor (beta chain) was counted many times. What it binds is not known. This specimen comes from a study of regulatory T cells in long-lasting Graves disease. Findings of the study overall: There was favoring of TRBV28, TRBJ1-2 and TRBJ2-5 in persistent disease. Less diverse TCR repertoires were seen in persistent Graves' patients than in newly diagnosed ones.

Assembly of TCR beta libraries relied on iRepertoire HTBI primers together with Arm-PCR of CDR3 regions. A single record per CDR3 protein comes from TCRdb applying MiXCR to the multiplex PCR reads. The sample consists of roughly 560,000 distinct CDR3 sequences, more than 10% of them appearing once. Germline values: CDR1 SGHVS, CDR2 FQNEAQ. The ends lost 5 bases at V and 0 bases at J; junction bases unmatched: 3. The CDR3 has 16 amino acids. Time point defined: newly diagnosed GD, antithyroid drugs for less than 3 months. RNA extracted from PBMCs served as the sequencing template. These sequences were also reported in another study, on T cells in Graves' hyperthyroidism and ophthalmopathy. That paper notes: TCR CDR3 underwent first-round RT-PCR with the HTBI primer set.

This material consisted of peripheral blood mononuclear cells (PBMCs), taken at new diagnosis, from a patient treated with antithyroid drugs. The TCR originated in a woman in her twenties or thirties with Graves disease. The J gene is TRBJ2-4, the V gene TRBV7-8, with TRBD2 matching over 11 bases. The CDR3 coding sequence is TGTGCCAGCAGCATAGGGACTAGCGGAGCCAAAAACATTCAGTACTTC. Amino acid sequence: CASSIGTSGAKNIQYF.